This passage covers 24 T cell receptor beta chains from one sample sequenced in a study of CD8 T cells in ankylosing spondylitis (dated by TCRdb to the late 2010s). Libraries were prepared through 5' RACE. Instrument on record: Illumina HiSeq 2500. TCRdb redid the processing of the public reads, applying fastp at Q25 and MiXCR, and retained in-frame beta chains. All rows with the same CDR3 protein become a single entry with the most common DNA and genes. This sample gives a few hundred thousand distinct CDR3 sequences in total; around 20% of them show up just once. About 4% of the sample is taken by the ten largest. The sample consisted of blood, either unsorted or a sorted T cell fraction (not recorded which). The receptors originated from a female donor with ankylosing spondylitis or in good health (not recorded which).

Written as DNA, the CDR3 is TGTGCCATCAGTGAGCCGACTAGCGCCCCGGATACGCAGTATTTT. This encodes CAISEPTSAPDTQYF. This chain joins TRBV10-3 and TRBJ2-3, with 8 bases that match TRBD2. Germline V gene sequence: CDR1 ENHRY, CDR2 SYGVKD. The CDR3 sequence is 15 residues long. The V segment lost 2 bases and the J segment 6 bases; nucleotides outside the gene matches: 7.

This chain links TRBV6-1 with TRBJ2-6; D ambiguous. The length of the CDR3 is 15 residues. With 5 bases removed from V and 2 bases from J, the gap between germline ends came to 10 bases. Germline lookup yields CDR1 MNHNS and CDR2 SASEGT. The chain's CDR3 is CASSPRPPGANVLTF. In DNA, the CDR3 is TGTGCCAGCAGTCCAAGGCCCCCTGGGGCCAACGTCCTGACTTTC.

This clonotype was observed a handful of times. The rearrangement uses TRBV5-6 and TRBJ2-1; weak D call: TRBD2 (6 bases). The length of the CDR3 is 16 residues. The ends were cut back, 1 base at V and 4 bases at J, with 15 bases in the middle. The V gene's germline CDR1 is SGHDT and CDR2 YYEEEE. CDR3 sequence reads: CASSLMGGAKYNEQFF. The CDR3 region has the DNA TGTGCCAGCAGCTTGATGGGCGGGGCTAAGTACAATGAGCAGTTCTTC.

This clonotype has just a few counts. The chain links TRBV4-2 to TRBJ1-1; D unresolved. Looked up from germline, CDR1 is LGHNA and CDR2 is YNFKEQ. CDR3 length equals 15 residues. Trimming removed 2 bases at V and 0 bases at J, with 10 bases between. The CDR3: CASSQMVTLNTEAFF. CDR3 sequence (DNA): TGTGCCAGCAGCCAAATGGTAACCTTGAACACTGAAGCTTTCTTT.

This clonotype was seen only a few times. V usage is TRBV2 and J usage is TRBJ2-5; 15 nucleotides agree with TRBD2. This CDR3 spans 18 amino acids. V lost 5 bases to trimming and J lost 4 bases; unmatched junction nucleotides: 11. Germline V gene sequence: CDR1 SNHLY, CDR2 FYNNEI. CDR3 DNA: TGTGCCAGCAGTCCCGGACTAGCGGGAGGGCGTGGGGGAGAGACCCAGTACTTC. Residues: CASSPGLAGGRGGETQYF.

V gene TRBV2 combines with J gene TRBJ2-1, with D perhaps matching TRBD2 (6 bases). The CDR3 has 15 amino acids. The germline CDR1 and CDR2 sequences are SNHLY and FYNNEI. V was cut by 0 bases and J by 0 bases, with 6 bases left in between. CDR3 protein: CASSEAGLSYNEQFF. The CDR3 DNA reads TGTGCCAGCAGTGAAGCGGGACTCTCCTACAATGAGCAGTTCTTC.

This clonotype was seen a few times. V usage is TRBV28 and J usage is TRBJ2-7; possible D gene TRBD2, 6 bases. The CDR3 runs 14 residues. The V and J ends lost 6 bases and 7 bases respectively, with 19 bases between them. Germline V gives CDR1 MDHEN, CDR2 SYDVKM. The chain's CDR3 is CASSPPGLRWEQYF. The CDR3 DNA follows: TGTGCCAGCAGCCCTCCGGGACTCCGGTGGGAGCAGTACTTC.

This clonotype was observed a handful of times. The gene calls are TRBV12-3 or TRBV12-4 and TRBJ1-2; D is possibly TRBD1 (5 bases). Between the trimmed V and J ends, which lost 5 bases and 1 base, there was a span of 5 bases. This CDR3 has 12 residues. In DNA form, the CDR3 reads TGTGCCAGCAGTAGGGGTAACTATGGCTACACCTTC. Protein product: CASSRGNYGYTF.

In its sample, this clonotype was seen a few times. The chain carries TRBV21-1 and TRBJ2-7; TRBD1, the table's D call, was not compared with the DNA. TRBV21-1 is annotated as a pseudogene. The CDR3 is 15 residues long. The CDR3 nucleotides read TGTGCCAGCTGGGGGTATGTGAAGAAATCCTACGAGCAGTACTTC. Amino acid sequence: CASWGYVKKSYEQYF.

Only a few counts were recorded for this clonotype. The chain combines TRBV7-7 with TRBJ1-4, with no clear D. Germline V gene sequence: CDR1 SSHAT, CDR2 FNYEAQ (reference sequence). This CDR3 has 12 amino acids. Trimming shortened V by 5 bases and J by 9 bases, and 10 bases separated the two germline ends. CDR3 residues: CASSPTGKKLFF. CDR3 coding DNA: TGTGCCAGCAGCCCCACGGGGAAAAAACTGTTTTTT.

This clonotype has only a few counts. This chain uses TRBV7-9 with TRBJ2-3; 13 bases match TRBD2. Germline V CDR1 and CDR2: SEHNR, FQNEAQ (reference sequence). The CDR3 is made up of 15 amino acids. Trimming cost V 5 bases and J 5 bases; bases outside gene matches: 4. CDR3 protein: CASSRLAGGRDTQYF. CDR3 nucleotide sequence: TGTGCCAGCAGCAGACTAGCGGGAGGCAGAGATACGCAGTATTTT. The complete variable domain, with remaining parts taken from reference TRBV7-9 and TRBJ2-3, reads DTGVSQNPRHKITKRGQNVTFRCDPISEHNRLYWYRQTLGQGPEFLTYFQNEAQLEKSRLLSDRFSAERPKGSFSTLEIQRTEQGDSAMYLCASSRLAGGRDTQYFGPGTRLTVL.

This rearrangement joins TRBV6-4 to TRBJ2-1; 9 bases fit TRBD1. V lost 6 bases and J lost 9; bases outside the gene matches: 9. Per germline, CDR1 MRHNA and CDR2 SNTAGT. The CDR3 sequence is 14 residues long. CDR3 protein: CASSDRGQGGEQFF. The CDR3 coding sequence is TGTGCCAGCAGCGACAGGGGACAGGGCGGTGAGCAGTTCTTC.

The rearrangement links TRBV12-3 or TRBV12-4 to TRBJ2-1; D is perhaps TRBD1 (5 bases). V dropped 6 bases and J dropped 1 base, with 19 bases sitting between them. CDR3 length: 17 residues. The CDR3: CASSSGQGRISYNEQFF. The CDR3 DNA is TGTGCCAGCAGCTCAGGGCAGGGCCGAATTTCCTACAATGAGCAGTTCTTC.

J is TRBJ2-1 and V is TRBV5-1; possibly TRBD2 for D (6 bases). Trimming took off 2 bases at V and 0 bases at J, with 15 bases between the two ends. Germline V lookup: CDR1 SGHRS, CDR2 YFSETQ. The CDR3 loop spans 17 amino acids. Here the CDR3 DNA reads TGCGCCAGCAGCTTCACCGCTAGCGCTAGCTCCTACAATGAGCAGTTCTTC. Amino acid sequence: CASSFTASASSYNEQFF.

The gene calls are TRBV12-3 or TRBV12-4 and TRBJ1-1, with a possible D match to TRBD1 (5 bases). The V end lost 6 bases, the J end lost 5 bases, and 19 bases lay between the germline ends. The CDR3 covers 15 residues. The CDR3 nucleotides are TGTGCCAGCAGCACAGGATTTTCTCTCGTGACTGAAGCTTTCTTT. It codes for CASSTGFSLVTEAFF.

This clonotype has a handful of counts. This chain links TRBV7-9 with TRBJ1-2; D gene ambiguous. The CDR3 contains 13 residues. Germline V gives CDR1 SEHNR, CDR2 FQNEAQ (reference sequence). V was pared by 7 bases and J by 0 bases, with 9 bases between. The CDR3 DNA reads as TGTGCCAGCACCTTGGGGACTAACTATGGCTACACCTTC. It yields the protein CASTLGTNYGYTF.

This clonotype appeared a few times. The gene calls are TRBV3-1 and TRBJ2-1; 8 bases fit TRBD2. CDR3 length: 15 amino acids. CDR1 and CDR2 (germline): LGHDT, YNNKEL (reference sequence). Unmatched junction bases numbered 12, after V lost 4 bases and J lost 10 bases. The DNA for the CDR3 is TGTGCCAGCAGCCCCCCGGCGCGGGCGGGGGGCGAGCAGTTCTTC. Translated, it gives CASSPPARAGGEQFF.

This clonotype showed up just a few times. The chain carries TRBV20-1 and TRBJ2-7; D uncertain. Germline V gene sequence: CDR1 DFQATT, CDR2 SNEGSKA (reference sequence). The CDR3 has 11 amino acids. The ends were cut back, 6 bases at V and 6 bases at J, with 12 bases in the middle. The chain's CDR3 is CSAPDPPEQYF. The CDR3 nucleotides read TGCAGTGCCCCGGACCCTCCCGAGCAGTACTTC.

This clonotype was counted only a few times. The chain recombines TRBV11-1 with TRBJ2-1, with TRBD2 matching over 16 bases. The CDR3 has 18 residues. CDR1 is SGHAT and CDR2 is FQDESV in the germline V gene (reference sequence). V shed 1 base, J shed 14 bases, and the junction held 14 bases outside the gene matches. The CDR3 loop is CASSLDRAGTSGRAAKFF. The CDR3 nucleotides are TGTGCCAGCAGCTTAGACCGGGCCGGGACTAGCGGGAGGGCCGCTAAGTTCTTC. The full variable domain, its missing parts supplied by reference TRBV11-1 and TRBJ2-1, is EAEVAQSPRYKITEKSQAVAFWCDPISGHATLYWYRQILGQGPELLVQFQDESVVDDSQLPKDRFSAERLKGVDSTLKIQPAELGDSAMYLCASSLDRAGTSGRAAKFFGPGTRLTVL.

This sequence joins TRBV6-5 and TRBJ2-7; possibly TRBD1 for D (7 bases). This CDR3 spans 15 amino acids. CDR1 and CDR2 (germline): MNHEY, SVGAGI. Trimming removed 0 bases from V and 1 base from J, with 10 bases in between. CDR3 residues: CASSYSTGTSYEQYF. CDR3 nucleotide sequence: TGTGCCAGCAGTTACTCGACAGGGACTTCCTACGAGCAGTACTTC.

V is TRBV5-1 and J is TRBJ2-1, with 11 positions matching TRBD2. V trimming: 0 bases; J trimming: 0 bases; junction bases outside the gene matches: 5. Germline CDR1 reads SGHRS; CDR2 reads YFSETQ. CDR3 size: 18 residues. The CDR3 coding sequence is TGCGCCAGCAGCTTGGGGGGGACTAGCGGAAGCTCCTACAATGAGCAGTTCTTC. Translation: CASSLGGTSGSSYNEQFF.

This clonotype showed up just a few times. This sequence joins TRBV20-1 and TRBJ2-7, with D possibly called TRBD1 or TRBD2 (5 bases each). Germline loops: CDR1 DFQATT, CDR2 SNEGSKA (reference sequence). Trimming removed 3 bases at V and 0 bases at J, with 24 bases between. The CDR3 spans 18 residues. The CDR3 sequence is CSASASGTGYASSYEQYF. CDR3 sequence (DNA): TGCAGTGCTAGCGCCTCCGGGACGGGATACGCTTCCTCCTACGAGCAGTACTTC.

The chain employs TRBV5-6 and TRBJ2-2; TRBD1 might be the D (5 bases). The CDR3 runs to 13 residues. Germline CDR1 and CDR2: SGHDT and YYEEEE. V lost 2 bases, J lost 9 bases, and 11 bases lay in between. The CDR3 sequence is CASSFTWGRELFF. The DNA of the CDR3 is TGTGCCAGCAGCTTTACATGGGGCCGGGAGCTGTTTTTT.

There are many counts of this clonotype. The chain combines TRBV5-5 with TRBJ1-5, with 12 bases lining up with TRBD1. Trimming removed 4 bases from V and 3 bases from J; junction bases left unmatched: 11. The germline gives CDR1 SGHKS, CDR2 YYEKEE (reference sequence). The CDR3 has 18 amino acids. The CDR3 DNA reads TGTGCCAGCAGCCTGTCCGGGACAGGGGGCTTAACCAATCAGCCCCAGCATTTT. This codes for CASSLSGTGGLTNQPQHF. The full variable domain, completed using reference TRBV5-5 and TRBJ1-5, is DAGVTQSPTHLIKTRGQQVTLRCSPISGHKSVSWYQQVLGQGPQFIFQYYEKEERGRGNFPDRFSARQFPNYSSELNVNALLLGDSALYLCASSLSGTGGLTNQPQHFGDGTRLSIL.